The next 18 T cell receptor beta chains were all read from a single sample in a study of siplizumab effects on memory and regulatory T cells. Data came from immunoSEQ multiplex PCR; TCRdb stores just in-frame clones and leaves some out. The sample has approximately 91,000 clones, about 95% seen once; the top ten hold about 18%. Sequences were obtained from CD8+ T cells sorted from blood. Source of these receptors: a human donor in good health.

The chain has TRBV29-1 and TRBJ2-2, with D maybe TRBD1 (6 bases). This CDR3 contains 13 residues. From germline, CDR1 is SQVTM and CDR2 ANQGSEA. The germline V and J ends were trimmed by 7 bases and 1 base, with 10 bases remaining between them. The CDR3 reads CSAKQGNTGELFF. The CDR3 coding sequence is TGCAGCGCCAAACAGGGGAACACCGGGGAGCTGTTTTTT.

In this sample, this clone turned up once. The chain combines TRBV28 with TRBJ2-7; D may match TRBD1 or TRBD2 (5 bases each). CDR3 size: 13 residues. Looked up from germline, CDR1 is MDHEN and CDR2 is SYDVKM. V was pared by 8 bases and J by 0 bases, with 11 bases between. The CDR3 spells CASSGRVSYEQYF. The CDR3 coding sequence is TGTGCCAGCTCGGGACGGGTCTCCTACGAGCAGTACTTC.

V usage is TRBV6-4 and J usage is TRBJ1-2; 12 bases match TRBD1. J gave up 5 bases and V 8 bases, and 12 bases lay outside the gene matches. This CDR3 has 16 amino acids. Germline assignment: CDR1 MRHNA and CDR2 SNTAGT. This CDR3 reads CASYLPGQGAKYGYTF. For the CDR3, the DNA is TGTGCCAGCTACCTACCGGGACAGGGGGCGAAGTATGGCTACACCTTC.

This clone was observed a single time. The V call is TRBV30, the J call TRBJ1-5; weak D call: TRBD1 (6 bases). The CDR3 covers 13 residues. Germline V CDR1 and CDR2: GTSNPN, SVGIG (reference sequence). The V gene lost 8 bases and the J gene lost 6 bases, with 17 bases spanning the gap. This CDR3 reads CASSGLGAQPQHF. CDR3 coding DNA: TGTGCCAGTTCCGGGCTGGGGGCTCAGCCCCAGCATTTT.

This sequence joins TRBV5-4 and TRBJ2-7; possibly TRBD2 for D (5 bases). The CDR3 runs to 14 residues. The ends were cut back, 2 bases at V and 3 bases at J, with 12 bases in the middle. From germline, CDR1 is SGHNT and CDR2 YYREEE (reference sequence). The CDR3 DNA reads TGTGCCAGCAGCTTTAGCTCCGGGGACTACGAGCAGTACTTC. This codes for CASSFSSGDYEQYF.

The genes are TRBV7-6 and TRBJ1-2; a weak D match, TRBD1 (5 bases). CDR1 and CDR2 from the germline V gene are SGHVS and FNYEAQ. There are 17 residues in the CDR3. Trimming left V 4 bases short and J 6 bases short, with 24 bases between. CDR3 in DNA: TGTGCCAGCAGCTATGGACGGGGGTCGTTCATGCCGGATGGCTACACCTTC. This encodes CASSYGRGSFMPDGYTF.

This chain links TRBV15 with TRBJ2-6, with D perhaps assigned TRBD1 or TRBD2 (5 bases each). The CDR3 is 16 residues long. V gave up 2 bases and J gave up 2 bases, with 10 bases separating them. CDR1 is LNHNV and CDR2 is YYDKDF in the germline V gene (reference sequence). The CDR3 loop reads CATSRNQGAGANVLTF. For the CDR3, the DNA is TGTGCCACCAGCAGAAATCAGGGAGCTGGGGCCAACGTCCTGACTTTC. The full variable domain, in which reference TRBV15 and TRBJ2-6 provide the parts outside the CDR3, is DAMVIQNPRYQVTQFGKPVTLSCSQTLNHNVMYWYQQKSSQAPKLLFHYYDKDFNNEADTPDNFQSRRPNTSFCFLDIRSPGLGDTAMYLCATSRNQGAGANVLTFGAGSRLTVL.

The V and J genes are TRBV2 and TRBJ2-1; TRBD2 matches at 8 bases. After removal of 2 bases from V and 3 bases from J, the junction contained 3 bases not matched to a gene. The germline V gene has CDR1 SNHLY and CDR2 FYNNEI. CDR3 size: 15 residues. CDR3 nucleotides: TGTGCCAGCAGTGAAACCCTAGCGGGCTACAATGAGCAGTTCTTC. Protein: CASSETLAGYNEQFF.

This chain links TRBV19 with TRBJ1-5; unclear D gene. CDR3 length equals 15 residues. Between the trimmed V and J ends, which lost 3 bases and 1 base, there was a span of 10 bases. The V gene's germline CDR1 is LNHDA and CDR2 SQIVND (reference sequence). The CDR3 bases are TGTGCCAGTAGTATTGGTTGGGCGAGCAATCAGCCCCAGCATTTT. This codes for CASSIGWASNQPQHF.

The rearrangement joins TRBV19 to TRBJ2-2; TRBD2 matches 10 bases. Trimming at V came to 11 bases and at J to 6 bases, leaving 18 bases not matched to a gene. This CDR3 is built from 17 residues. The germline gives CDR1 LNHDA, CDR2 SQIVND (reference sequence). The CDR3 bases are TGTGCCTCATCATCATGGGAGCGGGAGGGTCGGGCCGGGGAGCTGTTTTTT. This gives the protein CASSSWEREGRAGELFF.

The V gene is TRBV19, the J gene TRBJ2-7; D may correspond to TRBD1 or TRBD2 (6 bases each). The CDR3 sequence is 15 residues long. The V end was cut by 5 bases, the J end by 0 bases, with 14 bases between. CDR1 is LNHDA and CDR2 is SQIVND in the germline V gene (reference sequence). CDR3 in amino acids: CASSAGAGSSYEQYF. The CDR3 DNA follows: TGTGCCAGTAGTGCAGGGGCGGGGAGCTCCTACGAGCAGTACTTC.

This chain links TRBV6-5 with TRBJ1-4, with 9 nucleotides matching TRBD1. The V gene's germline CDR1 is MNHEY and CDR2 SVGAGI. This CDR3 contains 16 residues. The V segment lost 2 bases and the J segment 4 bases; nucleotides outside the gene matches: 5. CDR3 in DNA: TGTGCCAGCAGTTACATAACAGGGGGCATTAATGAAAAACTGTTTTTT. Amino acid sequence: CASSYITGGINEKLFF.

The chain uses TRBV4-1 and TRBJ2-1, with 11 bases that match TRBD2. With V trimmed by 0 bases and J by 0 bases, 10 bases remained unmatched. The germline gives CDR1 MGHRA, CDR2 YSYEKL. This CDR3 region has 20 residues. In nucleotides, the CDR3 is TGCGCCAGCAGCCAAGAGACCCGACTAGCGGGAATCAGCTCCTACAATGAGCAGTTCTTC. Amino acid sequence: CASSQETRLAGISSYNEQFF.

The genes are TRBV4-1 and TRBJ2-5; D unclear. The V end was cut by 1 base, the J end by 4 bases, with 16 bases between. The CDR3 consists of 16 residues. CDR1 and CDR2 (germline): MGHRA, YSYEKL. The CDR3 DNA follows: TGCGCCAGCAGCCAAGCTTTTCCCGTGATGGGAGAGACCCAGTACTTC. Translating it yields CASSQAFPVMGETQYF.

The chain combines TRBV2 with TRBJ2-7; no firm D call. CDR1 is SNHLY and CDR2 is FYNNEI in the germline V gene. There are 13 residues in the CDR3. The V end was cut by 7 bases, the J end by 1 base, with 11 bases between. The CDR3 DNA reads TGTGCCAGCACTGGCAACTTGTCCTACGAGCAGTACTTC. This translates into CASTGNLSYEQYF. The full variable domain, with the rest looked up from reference TRBV2 and TRBJ2-7, is EPEVTQTPSHQVTQMGQEVILRCVPISNHLYFYWYRQILGQKVEFLVSFYNNEISEKSEIFDDQFSVERPDGSNFTLKIRSTKLEDSAMYFCASTGNLSYEQYFGPGTRLTVT.

The chain is built from TRBV7-3 and TRBJ2-3; 8 nucleotides line up with TRBD2. The V gene's germline CDR1 is SGHTA and CDR2 FQGTGA. The CDR3 sequence is 15 residues long. The V and J ends lost 5 bases and 3 bases, in that order; junction bases with no gene match: 7. CDR3 protein: CASSPAGLVTDTQYF. As DNA, the CDR3 is TGTGCCAGCAGCCCCGCGGGACTAGTAACAGATACGCAGTATTTT.

V usage is TRBV18 and J usage is TRBJ2-2, with D unresolved. This CDR3 comprises 15 residues. CDR1 is KGHSH, CDR2 LQKENI, per germline. Trimming left V 0 bases short and J 0 bases short, with 5 bases between. Here the CDR3 DNA reads TGTGCCAGCTCACCACCTCCCCCGAACACCGGGGAGCTGTTTTTT. This encodes CASSPPPPNTGELFF. The complete variable domain, with remaining parts taken from reference TRBV18 and TRBJ2-2, reads NAGVMQNPRHLVRRRGQEARLRCSPMKGHSHVYWYRQLPEEGLKFMVYLQKENIIDESGMPKERFSAEFPKEGPSILRIQQVVRGDSAAYFCASSPPPPNTGELFFGEGSRLTVL.

This chain uses TRBV2 with TRBJ2-7; TRBD1 matches 7 bases. CDR3 length: 15 residues. CDR1 and CDR2 (germline): SNHLY, FYNNEI. V lost 6 bases, J lost 0 bases, and 8 bases stayed unmatched. CDR3 amino acids: CASRPNRGISYEQYF. The CDR3 DNA reads TGTGCCAGCAGACCGAACAGGGGAATCTCCTACGAGCAGTACTTC.